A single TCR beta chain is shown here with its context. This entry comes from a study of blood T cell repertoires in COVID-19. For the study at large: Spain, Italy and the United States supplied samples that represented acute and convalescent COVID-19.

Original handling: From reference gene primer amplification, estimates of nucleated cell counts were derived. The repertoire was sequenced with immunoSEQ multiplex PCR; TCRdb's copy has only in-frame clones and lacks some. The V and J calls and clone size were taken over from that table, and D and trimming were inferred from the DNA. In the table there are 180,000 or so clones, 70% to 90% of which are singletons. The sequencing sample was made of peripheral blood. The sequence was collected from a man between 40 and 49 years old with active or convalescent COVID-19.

The CDR3 bases are TGTGCCAGCACCGACAGGGGCATCCAAGAGACCCAGTACTTC. Translated: CASTDRGIQETQYF. The chain is built from TRBV3-1 (or the pseudogene TRBV3-2) and TRBJ2-5; 8 positions agree with TRBD1. The germline gives CDR1 LGHDT, CDR2 YNNKEL (reference sequence). The J segment lost 1 base and the V segment lost 7 bases, leaving 5 bases of the junction unmatched. This CDR3 region has 14 residues.